Reported below is one TCR beta chain. The antigen is undetermined. The data derive from a study of T cell responses to AZD1222 COVID-19 vaccine. TCRdb's table, derived via immunoSEQ multiplex PCR, lists solely in-frame clones and lacks some. This repertoire shows approximately 120,000 clones, roughly nine tenths found once; its top ten account for 6% to 8%. Findings and limits, study-wide: No repertoire was sampled before or during the peak T cell response, only after it. Among AZD1222 vaccinees, only 5 to 7 were seropositive at baseline.

The TCR sequence derives from an adult in good health. The sequences come from peripheral blood, collected on day 0 of AZD1222 vaccination.

For the CDR3, the DNA is TGCGCCAGCAGCACACAACGCCGAGATGAGCAGTTCTTC. Translating it yields CASSTQRRDEQFF. The chain carries TRBV5-1 and TRBJ2-1; D is unresolved. Trimming stripped 4 bases from V and 8 bases from J, with 13 bases between. The CDR3 has 13 amino acids. CDR1 is SGHRS and CDR2 is YFSETQ in the germline V gene. The full variable domain, in which reference TRBV5-1 and TRBJ2-1 provide the parts outside the CDR3, is KAGVTQTPRYLIKTRGQQVTLSCSPISGHRSVSWYQQTPGQGLQFLFEYFSETQRNKGNFPGRFSGRQFSNSRSEMNVSTLELGDSALYLCASSTQRRDEQFFGPGTRLTVL.